This record looks at one TCR beta chain sequence and its context. What this receptor recognizes is not known. Qualities for individual bases were not recorded, and no much larger clone is one base off. The entry originates in a study of blood T cell repertoires in COVID-19 (dated by TCRdb to about 2020). With respect to the entire study: The collaborator samples originated in the United States, Italy and Spain and spanned the acute and convalescent phases of COVID-19. The prospective study material was composed of cDNA or gDNA derived from T cells, B-cell-depleted T cells, or PBMCs. Subjects who had been exposed to COVID-19, were actively infected with it, or had recovered from it provided the deeply sampled blood TCRbeta repertoires that made up the dataset. The repertoires were released in a freely available public database meant as a resource for research on the immune response to SARS-CoV-2. Samples came from the ongoing ImmuneRACE study (first 160 participants) plus 1,254 subjects from 6 global collaborators. Sample metadata almost always included a de-identified subject ID, COVID-19 status, age in years and sex. Where HLA class I and class II types were available, the types were taken from metadata supplied by the sample provider, not from assay-based typing.

Including the terminal cysteine and phenylalanine, the CDR3 comprises 14 residues. Solely the CDR3 DNA is kept, with 42 bases framed from the first base. Looking up the germline V gene (reference sequence) yields CDR1 SEHNR and CDR2 FQNEAQ. Clipping removes 7 bases from V and 8 bases from J, with 7 as the unmatched junction base count. The paper's findings and limits, for the study overall: How much clinical and demographic metadata was included differed by source and by participant, and the metadata was provided uncurated.

The immunoSEQ Assay, a bias-controlled multiplex PCR, was used to amplify TCRbeta CDR3 regions from genomic DNA. Per the original workflow: Nucleated cell counts per sample were estimated from amplification of reference gene primers within the assay. To quantify the absolute abundance of each unique TCRbeta CDR3 rearrangement, sequence reads were collapsed and filtered. For each sample, productive Simpson clonality was calculated as the square root of Simpson's diversity index across productive rearrangements. TCRdb retrieved this table from immuneACCESS and kept in-frame rearrangements only. Not all clones are present; in checked studies, unresolved V genes account for under half, and no reason is known for the remainder. V and J calls and clone size follow that table, whereas D and trimming were derived from the DNA. This sample has around 60,000 clones in its table, and 90% of those were observed once. Together, the top ten hold roughly 1.3% of the sample.

Each collaborating institution followed its own protocols to collect whole blood in K2EDTA tubes. For TCRbeta analysis, collaborators shipped samples as frozen whole blood, isolated PBMCs, or DNA extracted from either of those sample types. The rearranged chain carries TRBV7-9 and TRBJ1-4; the central 10 bases match TRBD1. This clonotype originated in a man between 60 and 75 years old with acute or convalescent COVID-19. The specimen sequenced was peripheral blood. CDR3 sequence: CASTKGTGDEKLFF. The nucleotide sequence reads as follows: TGTGCCAGCACCAAAGGGACAGGGGACGAAAAACTGTTTTTT. The CDR3 plus the reference TRBV7-9 and TRBJ1-4 genes for the other parts give the full variable domain: DTGVSQNPRHKITKRGQNVTFRCDPISEHNRLYWYRQTLGQGPEFLTYFQNEAQLEKSRLLSDRFSAERPKGSFSTLEIQRTEQGDSAMYLCASTKGTGDEKLFFGSGTQLSVL.